The rows below give T cell receptor beta chains drawn from one sample of a study of T cell responses to AZD1222 COVID-19 vaccine. Libraries were prepared by immunoSEQ multiplex PCR; TCRdb keeps only in-frame clonotypes and omits some of them. The table includes roughly 100,000 clones, approximately 90% detected once. The specimen comprised peripheral blood, sampled 28 days after the second AZD1222 dose. The receptors derive from an adult who received the AZD1222 COVID-19 vaccine. CDR3s include the opening cysteine and the closing phenylalanine or tryptophan. D genes are given only for firm matches. The size entry is marked missing in some rows and otherwise reads once, few, many or a size class.

TRBJ2-3,TRBV7-9,.,.,TGTGCCAGCAGCTTAGAGGATAAGCAGTATTTT,CASSLEDKQYF
TRBJ1-2,TRBV18,.,.,TGTGCCAGCTCACCAGTGTTTGGACAGTCCTATGGCTACACCTTC,CASSPVFGQSYGYTF
TRBJ2-2,TRBV10-1,.,.,TGCGCCAGCAGTGAGTTCGCGTTAGGGACCGACTCCGGGGAGCTGTTTTTT,CASSEFALGTDSGELFF
TRBJ2-5,TRBV4-3,.,TRBD2,TGCGCCAGCAGCCAAGATGGGAGGGTGGAGACCCAGTACTTC,CASSQDGRVETQYF
TRBJ1-2,TRBV28,.,.,TGTGCCAGCAGTTCCGACAGGCCCCCCTATGGCTACACCTTC,CASSSDRPPYGYTF
TRBJ2-7,TRBV5-1,.,TRBD2,TGCGCCAGCAGCCCGGGGGGTTCTTACGAGCAGTACTTC,CASSPGGSYEQYF
TRBJ2-1,TRBV4-1,.,.,TGCGCCAGCAGCCAAGTCGCCGGGAGCTACAATGAGCAGTTCTTC,CASSQVAGSYNEQFF
TRBJ2-5,TRBV15,.,TRBD1,TGTGCCACCAGCAGAGTCGGGTGGGACAGGCAAGAGACCCAGTACTTC,CATSRVGWDRQETQYF
TRBJ2-1,TRBV27,.,.,TGTGCCAGCAGTCCCTCCTTAGGGAACGGGGTCCTCGATGAGCAGTTCTTC,CASSPSLGNGVLDEQFF
TRBJ2-1,TRBV4-2,.,TRBD2,TGTGCCAGCAGCCAAGTTATTAGCGGGAGGGTAGGCAATGAGCAGTTCTTC,CASSQVISGRVGNEQFF
TRBJ1-3,TRBV18,.,.,TGTGCCAGCTCACCGTTGCCCATGGAGGGACAATACTCTGGAAACACCATATATTTT,CASSPLPMEGQYSGNTIYF
TRBJ2-5,TRBV14,.,.,TGTGCCAGCAGCCAAGGGTCAAGTCCGGGGGCAGAGACCCAGTACTTC,CASSQGSSPGAETQYF
TRBJ2-7,TRBV6-5,.,TRBD1,TGTGCCAGCAGTTATATCAGGACAGGGGATTACGAGCAGTACTTC,CASSYIRTGDYEQYF
TRBJ1-1,TRBV14,few,.,TGTGCCAGCAGCCATTATGAGCTGGCGTTCAACACTGAAGCTTTCTTT,CASSHYELAFNTEAFF
TRBJ2-3,TRBV5-6,.,.,TGTGCCAGCAGCTTGAACAGTCCAGATACGCAGTATTTT,CASSLNSPDTQYF
TRBJ2-7,TRBV7-2,.,.,TGTGCCAGCAGCTTAAGGTACGACGCCTACGAGCAGTACTTC,CASSLRYDAYEQYF
TRBJ1-2,TRBV30,.,.,TGTGCATGGACCCAGGGACCCGGTGGCTACACCTTC,CAWTQGPGGYTF
TRBJ1-4,TRBV5-1,.,TRBD1,TGCGCCAGCAGCTGGGGCAGGGGGTCGACTAATGAAAAACTGTTTTTT,CASSWGRGSTNEKLFF
TRBJ2-2,TRBV5-1,.,.,TGCGCCAGCAGCTTGCCGCGGACGTCCACCGGGGAGCTGTTTTTT,CASSLPRTSTGELFF
TRBJ2-7,TRBV29-1,.,.,TGCAGTGTGGGACGATCCTACGAGCAGTACTTC,CSVGRSYEQYF
TRBJ1-2,TRBV3-1/TRBV3-2,.,.,TGTGCCAGCAGCCAAGAAGGGGTAGCGACTGGGGGCTACACCTTC,CASSQEGVATGGYTF
TRBJ2-3,TRBV6-5,.,TRBD2,TGTGCCAGCAAGGGACTAGCGGCGAACACAGATACGCAGTATTTT,CASKGLAANTDTQYF